The clone carrying this T cell receptor beta chain was counted only a few times. The antigen is undetermined. With V trimmed by 6 bases and J by 2 bases, 5 bases remained unmatched. The CDR3 covers 14 residues. TCRdb reanalysed the 5' RACE reads using MiXCR and keeps one entry per CDR3 protein. Of a few hundred thousand distinct CDR3 sequences listed, approximately 17% were seen once; the top ten hold approximately 1%. The sample is drawn from a study of CD8 T cells in ankylosing spondylitis. Broader study findings: Ankylosing spondylitis blood appeared to be characterized by a TCR beta motif of under ten highly homologous variants.

The sample comprised blood, either unsorted or a sorted T cell fraction (not recorded which). J is TRBJ1-2 and V is TRBV12-3 or TRBV12-4; the match to TRBD1 covers 8 bases. The receptor was isolated from a male donor with ankylosing spondylitis. CDR3: CASSLGQVNYGYTF. The CDR3 DNA reads TGTGCCAGCAGCCTGGGACAGGTCAACTATGGCTACACCTTC.